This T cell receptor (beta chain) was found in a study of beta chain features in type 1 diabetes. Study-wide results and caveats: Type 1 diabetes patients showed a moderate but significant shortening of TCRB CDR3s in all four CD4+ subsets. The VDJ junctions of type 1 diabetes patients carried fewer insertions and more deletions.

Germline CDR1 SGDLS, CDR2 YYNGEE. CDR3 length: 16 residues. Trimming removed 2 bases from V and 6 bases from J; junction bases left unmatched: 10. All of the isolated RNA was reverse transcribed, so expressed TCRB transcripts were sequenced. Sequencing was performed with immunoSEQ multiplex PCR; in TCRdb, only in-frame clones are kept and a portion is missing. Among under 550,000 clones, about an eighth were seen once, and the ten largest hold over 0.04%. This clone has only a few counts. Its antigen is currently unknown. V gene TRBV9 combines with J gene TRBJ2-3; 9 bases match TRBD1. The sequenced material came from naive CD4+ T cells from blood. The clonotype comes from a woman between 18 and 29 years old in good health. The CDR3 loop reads CASSVDHGTGHDTQYF. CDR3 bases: TGTGCCAGCAGCGTCGACCACGGGACAGGGCACGATACGCAGTATTTT.